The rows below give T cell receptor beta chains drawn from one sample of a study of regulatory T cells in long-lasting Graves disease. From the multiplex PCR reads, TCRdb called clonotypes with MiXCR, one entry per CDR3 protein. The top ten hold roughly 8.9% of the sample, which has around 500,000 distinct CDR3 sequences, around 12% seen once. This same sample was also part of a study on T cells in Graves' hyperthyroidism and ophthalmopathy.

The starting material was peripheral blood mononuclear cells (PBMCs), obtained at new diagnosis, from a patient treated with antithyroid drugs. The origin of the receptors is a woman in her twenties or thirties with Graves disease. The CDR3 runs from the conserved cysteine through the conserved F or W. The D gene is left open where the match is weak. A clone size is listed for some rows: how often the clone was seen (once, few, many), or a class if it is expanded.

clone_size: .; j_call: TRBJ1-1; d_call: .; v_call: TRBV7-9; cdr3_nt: TGTGCCAGCAGCCCGACCCAGGGGATTGAAGCTTTCTTT; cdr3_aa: CASSPTQGIEAFF
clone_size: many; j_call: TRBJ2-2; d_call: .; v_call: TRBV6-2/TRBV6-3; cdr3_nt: TGTGCCAGCAGATTCGTGGCAGGGGATTCCGGGGAGCTGTTTTTT; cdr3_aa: CASRFVAGDSGELFF
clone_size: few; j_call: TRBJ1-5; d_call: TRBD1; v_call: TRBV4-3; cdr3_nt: TGCGCCAGCAGCCCCGGGACAGCGAAAGTTTATAGCAATCAGCCCCAGCATTTT; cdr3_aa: CASSPGTAKVYSNQPQHF
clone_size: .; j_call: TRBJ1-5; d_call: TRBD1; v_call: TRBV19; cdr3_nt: TGTGCCAGTTGGGAACTAAACAGGGGTAGCAATCAGCCCCAGCATTTT; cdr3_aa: CASWELNRGSNQPQHF
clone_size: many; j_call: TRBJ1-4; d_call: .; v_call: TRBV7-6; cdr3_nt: TGTGCCAGCAGCTTAGCACAGGGAACTAATGAAAAACTGTTTTTT; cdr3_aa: CASSLAQGTNEKLFF
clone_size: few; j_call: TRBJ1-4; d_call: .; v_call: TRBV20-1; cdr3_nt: TGCAGTGCTCCCCGGTCTAGGGAAAAACTGTTTTTT; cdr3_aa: CSAPRSREKLFF
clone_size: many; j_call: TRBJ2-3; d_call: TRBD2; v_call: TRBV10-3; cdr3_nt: TGTGCCATCAGTCCGGCGGGAGAAGATACGCAGTATTTT; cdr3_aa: CAISPAGEDTQYF
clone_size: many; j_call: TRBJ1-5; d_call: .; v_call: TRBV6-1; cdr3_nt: TGTGCCAGCAGTGCTGAGGGTGATCAGCCCCAGCATTTT; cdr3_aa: CASSAEGDQPQHF
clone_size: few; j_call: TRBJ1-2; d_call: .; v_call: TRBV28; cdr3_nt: TGTGCCAGCACCACCCCACCTAACTATGGCTACACCTTC; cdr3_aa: CASTTPPNYGYTF
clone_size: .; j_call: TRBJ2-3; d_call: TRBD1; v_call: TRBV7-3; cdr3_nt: TGTGCCAGCAGCTTAAATCCGACAGGGTGGGATACGCAGTATTTT; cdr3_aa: CASSLNPTGWDTQYF
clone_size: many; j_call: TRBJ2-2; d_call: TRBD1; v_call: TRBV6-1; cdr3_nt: TGTGCCAGCAGTAACGACAGGGGGAGCACCGGGGAGCTGTTTTTT; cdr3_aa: CASSNDRGSTGELFF